The clone carrying this TCR beta chain was observed many times. Amplified regions were TCR beta CDR3 sequences from RNA transcripts. With the HTBI primer set, the TCR CDR3 went through a first round of RT-PCR. One entry per CDR3 protein results from TCRdb running MiXCR on the multiplex PCR reads. The sample consists of a few hundred thousand distinct CDR3 sequences, 15% to 18% of them appearing once. Germline lookup yields CDR1 WSHSY and CDR2 SAAADI. The length of the CDR3 is 16 residues. The J segment lost 2 bases and the V segment lost 6 bases, leaving 11 bases of the junction unmatched. The data were taken from a study of T cells in Graves' hyperthyroidism and ophthalmopathy. Based on clinical symptoms, serum thyroxine and TRAb, thyroid ultrasound and orbital computed tomography, diagnoses were reached. PBMCs came from more than 9 ml fresh peripheral blood.

This receptor was identified in a woman younger than 30 with Graves' hyperthyroidism that later progressed to Graves' ophthalmopathy. The specimen was blood. The chain combines TRBV10-2 with TRBJ1-1; 8 bases match TRBD1. CDR3 residues: CASRDLPGQVNTEAFF. The CDR3 DNA reads TGCGCCAGCAGAGACTTGCCGGGACAGGTAAACACTGAAGCTTTCTTT.